The next 30 T cell receptor beta chains were all read from a single sample in a study of cytomegalovirus exposure and HLA in healthy donors (dated by TCRdb to about 2017). Libraries came from the immunoSEQ multiplex PCR assay. A mixture of 60 forward primers for TCR Vbeta segments and 13 reverse primers for TCR Jbeta segments was used in the multiplex PCR. TCRdb obtained this table from immuneACCESS and retained in-frame rearrangements with V and J assigned. These tables miss some clones; where compared with another copy, unresolved V genes account for less than half of the shortfall, and the remainder is unexplained. Across this sample there are over 50,000 clones, with around 87% seen only once. The biggest ten clones account for approximately 1.4% of the sample. The specimen was PBMCs. The receptor source for this set is a young man in good health and CMV-seronegative.

This clone was picked up one time. The V call is TRBV25-1, the J call TRBJ1-5; possibly TRBD1 for D (6 bases). In germline, CDR1 is MGHDK, CDR2 SYGVNS. Between the trimmed V and J ends, which lost 2 bases and 0 bases, there was a span of 8 bases. The CDR3 runs 15 residues. The CDR3: CASSEGTISNQPQHF. The CDR3 DNA follows: TGTGCCAGCAGTGAAGGGACAATTAGCAATCAGCCCCAGCATTTT.

The chain joins TRBV29-1 to TRBJ2-2; perhaps TRBD1 as D (5 bases). This CDR3 has 14 amino acids. Per the germline V gene, CDR1 is SQVTM and CDR2 is ANQGSEA. V lost 5 bases and J lost 6, with 16 bases in between. The CDR3: CSVNVGAGAGELFF. The CDR3 DNA is TGCAGCGTTAATGTAGGGGCTGGGGCCGGGGAGCTGTTTTTT.

This chain links TRBV25-1 with TRBJ1-2; 8 bases line up with TRBD1. This CDR3 comprises 12 residues. Per the germline V gene, CDR1 is MGHDK and CDR2 is SYGVNS. The ends lost 8 bases at V and 5 bases at J; junction bases unmatched: 4. Here the CDR3 reads CASRQGLYGYTF. The CDR3 nucleotides are TGTGCCAGCCGACAGGGGCTTTATGGCTACACCTTC.

The V call is TRBV28, the J call TRBJ2-7; TRBD2 matches 10 bases. The V gene end was trimmed by 4 bases and the J gene end by 7 bases; junction bases not matched to a gene: 7. The CDR3 is made up of 14 amino acids. Germline-derived CDR1 and CDR2 are MDHEN and SYDVKM. The DNA for the CDR3 is TGTGCCAGCAGTTCTAGCGGGGGAGAGTGGGAGCAGTACTTC. Translation: CASSSSGGEWEQYF.

Remarks on this clone: An end of the junction differs from the germline gene, which may be a read error. The V gene is TRBV7-7, the J gene TRBJ2-5; possible D gene TRBD2, 5 bases. The CDR3 covers 13 residues. Germline values: CDR1 SSHAT, CDR2 FNYEAQ (reference sequence). This chain's CDR3 is CASSSWTEETQYF. The DNA for the CDR3 is TGTGCTAGCAGCTCATGGACTGAAGAGACCCAGTACTTC.

V usage is TRBV7-2 and J usage is TRBJ2-2; 8 nucleotides agree with TRBD2. In germline, CDR1 is SGHTA, CDR2 FQGNSA. The junction had 9 bases not matched to a gene; V was cut back by 5 bases and J by 7 bases. CDR3 length: 15 residues. The CDR3 loop reads CASSTGGARVGELFF. The CDR3, as DNA: TGTGCCAGCAGCACGGGGGGGGCCCGGGTCGGGGAGCTGTTTTTT.

This chain uses TRBV9 with TRBJ2-7; D gene ambiguous. Trimming removed 0 bases from V and 3 bases from J, with 7 bases in between. The CDR3 has 13 residues. Germline V lookup: CDR1 SGDLS, CDR2 YYNGEE. CDR3 in DNA: TGTGCCAGCAGCGTAGGCACCAGCTACGAGCAGTACTTC. It encodes CASSVGTSYEQYF.

This sequence joins TRBV6-1 and TRBJ1-5; no reliable D call. This CDR3 has 12 amino acids. Germline V gives CDR1 MNHNS, CDR2 SASEGT. Trimming removed 8 bases from V and 7 bases from J, with 12 bases in between. This chain's CDR3 is CASPRGNQPQHF. In DNA, the CDR3 is TGTGCCAGCCCCAGAGGGAACCAGCCCCAGCATTTT.

The chain has TRBV9 and TRBJ1-2, with 7 bases aligning to TRBD1. Germline V lookup: CDR1 SGDLS, CDR2 YYNGEE. With V trimmed by 0 bases and J by 1 base, 3 bases remained unmatched. The CDR3 is 15 residues long. DNA of the CDR3: TGTGCCAGCAGCGTAGGGACAGGTTTTAACTATGGCTACACCTTC. Residues: CASSVGTGFNYGYTF.

The chain is built from TRBV6-6 and TRBJ2-5; 12 bases match TRBD2. The CDR3 sequence is 15 residues long. V dropped 6 bases and J dropped 3; count of bases not matched to a gene: 5. Germline V gene lookup returns CDR1 MNHNY and CDR2 SVGAGI (reference sequence). Written as DNA, the CDR3 is TGTGCCAGCAGAGGGGCTAGCGGGGGGGAAGAGACCCAGTACTTC. It translates to CASRGASGGEETQYF.

The gene calls are TRBV19 and TRBJ1-5; TRBD1 agrees at 9 bases. J gave up 6 bases and V 5 bases, and 5 bases lay outside the gene matches. The CDR3 extends over 14 amino acids. Germline V gene data show CDR1 as LNHDA and CDR2 as SQIVND (reference sequence). CDR3 protein: CASSLGQGFQPQHF. In DNA, the CDR3 is TGTGCCAGTAGTTTGGGACAGGGTTTTCAGCCCCAGCATTTT.

The chain uses TRBV7-9 and TRBJ1-6, with D maybe TRBD1 (5 bases). Germline CDR1 and CDR2: SEHNR and FQNEAQ (reference sequence). Deletions cut 1 base from V and 14 bases from J, with 15 bases between. This CDR3 region has 14 residues. CDR3 DNA: TGTGCCAGCAGCTTAGGCAGGGAGGTCTGGACCCTCCACTTT. Its protein is CASSLGREVWTLHF.

This chain links TRBV28 with TRBJ1-1; 7 bases align to TRBD1. The CDR3 sequence is 12 residues long. CDR1 is MDHEN, CDR2 SYDVKM, per germline. After removal of 6 bases from V and 5 bases from J, the junction contained 3 bases not matched to a gene. Written as DNA, the CDR3 is TGTGCCAGCAGCCAGGGGGGAACTGAAGCTTTCTTT. Amino acids: CASSQGGTEAFF.

This clone has just one count. The chain couples TRBV12-5 to TRBJ1-5; no clear D. This CDR3 has 14 amino acids. CDR1 is LGHNT, CDR2 FRNRAP, per germline. Trimming stripped 1 base from V and 5 bases from J, with 9 bases between. CDR3 loop: CASGLGRWDQPQHF. CDR3 nucleotides: TGTGCTAGTGGTTTGGGGCGGTGGGATCAGCCCCAGCATTTT.

The chain has TRBV5-1 and TRBJ2-5, with D possibly matching TRBD1 (5 bases). CDR3 length: 14 residues. Trimming took off 9 bases at V and 0 bases at J, with 15 bases between the two ends. From germline, CDR1 is SGHRS and CDR2 YFSETQ. The CDR3: CATSSGPHQETQYF. CDR3 bases: TGCGCCACCTCGTCAGGGCCGCACCAAGAGACCCAGTACTTC.

The CDR3 coding sequence is TGCGCCAGCAGCTTGGCTGGGGCCCTCTCCTACAATGAGCAGTTCTTC. Protein: CASSLAGALSYNEQFF. The chain joins TRBV5-1 to TRBJ2-1, with D perhaps TRBD1 (5 bases). This CDR3 spans 16 amino acids. Germline V CDR1 and CDR2: SGHRS, YFSETQ. With 0 bases removed from V and 0 bases from J, the gap between germline ends came to 10 bases.

This rearrangement joins TRBV6-1 to TRBJ1-2; a weak D match, TRBD1 (5 bases). Per germline, CDR1 MNHNS and CDR2 SASEGT. The CDR3 sequence is 14 residues long. Trimming left V 5 bases short and J 4 bases short, with 14 bases between. The CDR3 sequence is CASSPEGAAYGYTF. The DNA for the CDR3 is TGTGCCAGCAGTCCCGAAGGGGCTGCCTATGGCTACACCTTC.

The chain joins TRBV10-3 to TRBJ2-2; 10 positions agree with TRBD1. J was trimmed by 3 bases and V by 5 bases; bases with no gene match: 3. Germline V lookup: CDR1 ENHRY, CDR2 SYGVKD. The CDR3 consists of 15 residues. The CDR3 DNA sequence: TGTGCCATCAGTCCCGGGACAGGGGACACCGGGGAGCTGTTTTTT. Translating gives CAISPGTGDTGELFF.

J is TRBJ2-5 and V is TRBV28, with TRBD2 matching over 11 bases. This CDR3 has 15 amino acids. The V gene's germline CDR1 is MDHEN and CDR2 SYDVKM. The trim removed 6 bases at V and 2 bases at J, leaving 5 bases unmatched. CDR3 amino acids: CASSSSGGLQETQYF. The CDR3 DNA sequence: TGTGCCAGCAGCTCTAGCGGGGGGCTTCAAGAGACCCAGTACTTC.

This chain connects TRBV28 to TRBJ2-2, with TRBD1 as a possible D gene (6 bases). CDR1 MDHEN and CDR2 SYDVKM come from the germline V gene. V lost 4 bases and J lost 4, with 10 bases in between. The CDR3 runs to 14 residues. This chain's CDR3 is CASSSGTPTGELFF. The CDR3 nucleotides read TGTGCCAGCAGTTCGGGGACACCCACCGGGGAGCTGTTTTTT.

The chain recombines TRBV7-9 with TRBJ1-2; D call uncertain. Germline CDR1 SEHNR, CDR2 FQNEAQ (reference sequence). V shed 5 bases and J shed 5 bases, with 12 bases lying between them. CDR3 length: 13 residues. In DNA, the CDR3 is TGTGCCAGCAGCATATTTACAGAGTATGGCTACACCTTC. The encoded protein is CASSIFTEYGYTF.

The chain couples TRBV27 to TRBJ2-7; D possibly corresponds to TRBD1 (5 bases). Germline loops: CDR1 MNHEY, CDR2 SMNVEV (reference sequence). V was trimmed by 2 bases and J by 3 bases, leaving 8 bases between them. There are 13 residues in the CDR3. The CDR3 sequence: CASSLTGVYEQYF. CDR3 DNA sequence: TGTGCCAGCAGTTTAACAGGAGTCTACGAGCAGTACTTC.

CDR3 bases: TGTGCCAGCAGCGTGGAGGGGGCCTATGGCTACACCTTC. Protein sequence: CASSVEGAYGYTF. The J gene is TRBJ1-2, the V gene TRBV9; 7 nucleotides match TRBD1. The ends lost 2 bases at V and 4 bases at J; junction bases unmatched: 2. From germline, CDR1 is SGDLS and CDR2 YYNGEE. The CDR3 sequence is 13 residues long.

The chain employs TRBV6-5 and TRBJ2-5, with 10 nucleotides matching TRBD2. Looked up from germline, CDR1 is MNHEY and CDR2 is SVGAGI. The CDR3 has 15 residues. V shed 9 bases, J shed 5 bases, and the junction held 12 bases outside the gene matches. The CDR3 protein is CASKKRGGRHETQYF. CDR3 bases: TGTGCCAGTAAAAAGCGGGGGGGCCGCCATGAGACCCAGTACTTC.

This clone turned up a few times. The CDR3 is CASSQGGYTF. Written as DNA, the CDR3 is TGTGCCAGCAGTCAGGGAGGCTACACCTTC. The rearrangement uses TRBV25-1 and TRBJ1-2, with D tentatively TRBD1 (5 bases). CDR3 size: 10 residues. CDR1 is MGHDK and CDR2 is SYGVNS in the germline V gene. V was trimmed by 5 bases and J by 8 bases, leaving 6 bases between them.

Of note for this clone: One end of the junction varies from germline; a read error may be responsible. The chain uses TRBV7-7 and TRBJ2-1; tentative D call: TRBD1 (5 bases). Germline CDR1 reads SSHAT; CDR2 reads FNYEAQ (reference sequence). The CDR3 sequence is 13 residues long. CDR3 bases: TGTGCTAGCAGCTTAGTGCCGCAGGGTGAGCAGTTCTTC. It is translated as CASSLVPQGEQFF.

The chain employs TRBV6-1 and TRBJ1-2; unclear D gene. Germline V gene sequence: CDR1 MNHNS, CDR2 SASEGT. The CDR3 loop spans 11 amino acids. Trimming left V 7 bases short and J 3 bases short, with 6 bases between. CDR3 sequence (DNA): TGTGCCAGCAATAGAGACTATGGCTACACCTTC. Translated: CASNRDYGYTF.

This chain connects TRBV9 to TRBJ2-1, with D possibly matching TRBD1 (5 bases). This CDR3 region has 13 residues. V lost 4 bases and J lost 7, with 12 bases in between. The germline CDR1 and CDR2 sequences are SGDLS and YYNGEE. CDR3 nucleotide sequence: TGTGCCAGCAGCCCCTGGGGCTTTAATGAGCAGTTCTTC. Translation gives CASSPWGFNEQFF.

The chain joins TRBV7-3 to TRBJ1-1; the D is unclear. Germline V lookup: CDR1 SGHTA, CDR2 FQGTGA. This CDR3 contains 14 residues. Trimming stripped 1 base from V and 5 bases from J, with 11 bases between. CDR3 protein: CASSLRAGSTEAFF. Written as DNA, the CDR3 is TGTGCCAGCAGCTTAAGGGCCGGGAGTACTGAAGCTTTCTTT.

This chain joins TRBV2 and TRBJ1-5, with 8 bases identical to TRBD1. Germline CDR1 SNHLY, CDR2 FYNNEI. Unmatched junction bases numbered 4, after V lost 5 bases and J lost 1 base. The CDR3 covers 15 residues. CDR3 region: CASSPYRGSNQPQHF. CDR3 in DNA: TGTGCCAGCAGTCCGTACAGGGGGAGCAATCAGCCCCAGCATTTT.